This record looks at one TCR beta chain sequence and its context. CDR1 is KGHSH, CDR2 LQKENI, per germline. The CDR3 runs to 14 residues. The V end was cut by 1 base, the J end by 5 bases, with 8 bases between. This sample was included in a study of T cell changes during pregnancy in multiple sclerosis. TCRdb's copy holds only in-frame clones and misses some; the assay was immunoSEQ multiplex PCR. The data contain over 40,000 clones, around 90% of them singletons. The clonotype originates from a female donor in good health, enrolled as a control in a pregnancy study. The chain employs TRBV18 and TRBJ1-4; perhaps TRBD1 as D (5 bases). The sequences come from peripheral blood, collected in the second trimester of pregnancy. The CDR3 reads CASSPRGENEKLFF. In nucleotides, the CDR3 is TGTGCCAGCTCACCACGGGGGGAGAATGAAAAACTGTTTTTT.